This TCR beta chain is from a study of blood T cell repertoires in COVID-19. Study as a whole: The study drew acute and convalescent COVID-19 samples from the United States, Italy and Spain. The analysed material was cDNA or gDNA that came from T cells, B-cell-depleted T cells, or PBMCs.

Unmatched junction bases numbered 10, after V lost 8 bases and J lost 4 bases. Per germline, CDR1 SGHNT and CDR2 YENEEA. This CDR3 has 14 amino acids. Authors' data handling: By means of reference gene primer amplification, nucleated cell counts were estimated. The protocol was immunoSEQ multiplex PCR, while the TCRdb copy is restricted to in-frame clones and leaves out a portion. The D gene and trimming were derived from the DNA, and the V and J assignments and clone size from that table. The sample yields 80,000 to 100,000 clones, about 82% seen once. The chain carries TRBV11-3 and TRBJ1-1; TRBD1 aligns across 7 bases. The sample consisted of peripheral blood. This clonotype was obtained from a woman older than 75 in a cohort sampled during active or convalescent COVID-19. CDR3 protein: CASAEQGTVTEAFF. The CDR3 coding sequence is TGTGCCAGCGCCGAACAGGGGACGGTCACTGAAGCTTTCTTT. The full variable domain, in which reference TRBV11-3 and TRBJ1-1 provide the parts outside the CDR3, is EAGVVQSPRYKIIEKKQPVAFWCNPISGHNTLYWYLQNLGQGPELLIRYENEEAVDDSQLPKDRFSAERLKGVDSTLKIQPAELGDSAVYLCASAEQGTVTEAFFGQGTRLTVV.